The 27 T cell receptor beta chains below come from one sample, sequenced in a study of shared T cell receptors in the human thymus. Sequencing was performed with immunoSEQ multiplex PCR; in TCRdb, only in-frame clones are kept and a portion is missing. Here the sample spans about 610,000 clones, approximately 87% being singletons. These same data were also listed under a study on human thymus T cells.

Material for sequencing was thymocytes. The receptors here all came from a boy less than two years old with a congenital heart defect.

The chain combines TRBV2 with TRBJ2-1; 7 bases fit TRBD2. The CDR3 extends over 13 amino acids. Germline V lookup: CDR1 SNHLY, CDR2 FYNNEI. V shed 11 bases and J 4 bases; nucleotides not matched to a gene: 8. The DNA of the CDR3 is TGTGCCCGCCGCGGGGAGGGATACAATGAGCAGTTCTTC. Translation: CARRGEGYNEQFF. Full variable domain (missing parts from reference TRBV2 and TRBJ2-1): EPEVTQTPSHQVTQMGQEVILRCVPISNHLYFYWYRQILGQKVEFLVSFYNNEISEKSEIFDDQFSVERPDGSNFTLKIRSTKLEDSAMYFCARRGEGYNEQFFGPGTRLTVL.

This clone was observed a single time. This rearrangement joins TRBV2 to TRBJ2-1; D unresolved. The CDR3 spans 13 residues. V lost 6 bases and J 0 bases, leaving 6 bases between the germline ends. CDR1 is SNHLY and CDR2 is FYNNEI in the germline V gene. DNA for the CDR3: TGTGCCAGCAGCATCATCTCCTACAATGAGCAGTTCTTC. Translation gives CASSIISYNEQFF.

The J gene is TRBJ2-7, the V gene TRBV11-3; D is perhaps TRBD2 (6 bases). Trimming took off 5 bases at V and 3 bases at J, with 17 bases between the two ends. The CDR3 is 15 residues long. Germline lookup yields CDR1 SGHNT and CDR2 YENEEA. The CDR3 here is CASSPGRLGGYEQYF. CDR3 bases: TGTGCCAGCAGCCCTGGACGGTTGGGGGGCTACGAGCAGTACTTC.

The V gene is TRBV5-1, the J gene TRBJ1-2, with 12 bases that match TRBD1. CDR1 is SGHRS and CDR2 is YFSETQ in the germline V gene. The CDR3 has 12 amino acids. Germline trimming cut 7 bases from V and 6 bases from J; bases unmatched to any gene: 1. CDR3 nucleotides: TGCGCCAGCGGGGACAGGGGGCATGGCTACACCTTC. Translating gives CASGDRGHGYTF.

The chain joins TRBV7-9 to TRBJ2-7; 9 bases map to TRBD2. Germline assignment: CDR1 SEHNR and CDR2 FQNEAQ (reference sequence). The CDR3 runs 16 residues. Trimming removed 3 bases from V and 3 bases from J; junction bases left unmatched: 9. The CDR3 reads CASSFRSSGRFYEQYF. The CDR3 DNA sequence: TGTGCCAGCAGCTTTCGAAGTAGCGGGAGATTCTACGAGCAGTACTTC.

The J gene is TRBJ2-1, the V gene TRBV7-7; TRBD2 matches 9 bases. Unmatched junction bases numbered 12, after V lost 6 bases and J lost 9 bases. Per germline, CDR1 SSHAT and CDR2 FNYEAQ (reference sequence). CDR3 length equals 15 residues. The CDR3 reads CASSLAPSGIGEQFF. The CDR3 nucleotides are TGTGCCAGCAGTCTAGCCCCTAGCGGGATTGGTGAGCAGTTCTTC.

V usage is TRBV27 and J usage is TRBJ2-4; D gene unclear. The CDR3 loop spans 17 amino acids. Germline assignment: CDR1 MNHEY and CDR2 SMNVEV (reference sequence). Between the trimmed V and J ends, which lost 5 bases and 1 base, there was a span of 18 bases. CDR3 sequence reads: CASSPTLTNLAKNIQYF. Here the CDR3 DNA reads TGTGCCAGCAGTCCTACCCTAACCAACCTTGCCAAAAACATTCAGTACTTC.

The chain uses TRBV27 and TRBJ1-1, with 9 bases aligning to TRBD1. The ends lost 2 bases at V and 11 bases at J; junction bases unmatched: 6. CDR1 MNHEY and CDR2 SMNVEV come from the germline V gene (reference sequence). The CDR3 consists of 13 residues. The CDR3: CASSLKGTGWAFF. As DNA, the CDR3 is TGTGCCAGCAGTTTAAAAGGGACAGGGTGGGCTTTCTTT.

The DNA of the CDR3 is TGTGCCAGCAGCCAGAGACAGGGTTGCACTGAAGCTTTCTTT. It codes for CASSQRQGCTEAFF. The V and J genes are TRBV7-2 and TRBJ1-1; 7 nucleotides line up with TRBD1. CDR1 SGHTA and CDR2 FQGNSA come from the germline V gene. The J segment lost 4 bases and the V segment lost 5 bases, leaving 7 bases of the junction unmatched. The CDR3 length is 14 residues. The full variable domain, rest sourced from reference TRBV7-2 and TRBJ1-1, is GAGVSQSPSNKVTEKGKDVELRCDPISGHTALYWYRQSLGQGLEFLIYFQGNSAPDKSGLPSDRFSAERTGGSVSTLTIQRTQQEDSAVYLCASSQRQGCTEAFFGQGTRLTVV.

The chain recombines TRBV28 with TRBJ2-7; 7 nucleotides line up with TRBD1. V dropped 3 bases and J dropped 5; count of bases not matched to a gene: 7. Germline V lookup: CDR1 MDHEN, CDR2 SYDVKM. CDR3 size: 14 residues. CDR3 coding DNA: TGTGCCAGCAGTTTCGCGACAGGGATTCACGAGCAGTACTTC. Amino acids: CASSFATGIHEQYF.

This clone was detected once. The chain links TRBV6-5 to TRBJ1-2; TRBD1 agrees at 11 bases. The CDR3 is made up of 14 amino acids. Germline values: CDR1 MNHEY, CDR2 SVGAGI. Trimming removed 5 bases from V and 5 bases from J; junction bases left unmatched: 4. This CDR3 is CASSRTGGGYGYTF. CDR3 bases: TGTGCCAGCAGTCGGACAGGGGGCGGTTATGGCTACACCTTC.

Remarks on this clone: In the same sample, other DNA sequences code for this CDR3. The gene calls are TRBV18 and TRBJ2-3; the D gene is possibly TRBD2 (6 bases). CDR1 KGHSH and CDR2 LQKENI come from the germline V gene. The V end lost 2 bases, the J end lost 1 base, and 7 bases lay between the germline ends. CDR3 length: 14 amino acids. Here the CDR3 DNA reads TGTGCCAGCTCACCATCTAGCGGCACAGATACGCAGTATTTT. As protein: CASSPSSGTDTQYF.

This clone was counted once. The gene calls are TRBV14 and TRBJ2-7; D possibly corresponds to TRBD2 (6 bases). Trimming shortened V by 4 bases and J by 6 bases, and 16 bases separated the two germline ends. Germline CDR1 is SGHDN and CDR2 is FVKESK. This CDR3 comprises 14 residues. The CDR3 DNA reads TGTGCCAGCAGCCTGGGTGCGGGGAGAGTCGAGCAGTACTTC. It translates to CASSLGAGRVEQYF.

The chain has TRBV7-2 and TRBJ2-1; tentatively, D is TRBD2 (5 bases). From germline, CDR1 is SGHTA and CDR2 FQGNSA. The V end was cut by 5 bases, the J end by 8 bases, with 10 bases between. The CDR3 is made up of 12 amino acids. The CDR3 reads CASSPQRDEQFF. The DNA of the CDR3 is TGTGCCAGCAGCCCCCAGAGGGATGAGCAGTTCTTC.

The CDR3 is CASSVSRGGEAFF. The CDR3 DNA follows: TGTGCCAGCAGCGTAAGTAGGGGGGGAGAAGCTTTCTTT. The chain combines TRBV9 with TRBJ1-1, with D maybe TRBD1 (6 bases). CDR1 is SGDLS, CDR2 YYNGEE, per germline. CDR3 length: 13 residues. V dropped 1 base and J dropped 8 bases, with 12 bases sitting between them.

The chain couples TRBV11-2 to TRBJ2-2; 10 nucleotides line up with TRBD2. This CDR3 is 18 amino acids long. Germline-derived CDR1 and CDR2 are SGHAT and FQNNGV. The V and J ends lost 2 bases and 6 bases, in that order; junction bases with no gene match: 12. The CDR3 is CASSLTRGSGRWSGELFF. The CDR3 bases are TGTGCCAGCAGCTTAACGCGGGGTAGCGGGAGGTGGTCCGGGGAGCTGTTTTTT.

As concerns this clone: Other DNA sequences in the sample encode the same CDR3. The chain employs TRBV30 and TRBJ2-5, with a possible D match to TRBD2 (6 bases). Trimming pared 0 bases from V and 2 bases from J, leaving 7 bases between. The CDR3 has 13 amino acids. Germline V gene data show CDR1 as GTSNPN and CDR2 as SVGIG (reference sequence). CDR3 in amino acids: CAWSVEGQETQYF. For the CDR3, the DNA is TGTGCCTGGAGTGTGGAGGGTCAAGAGACCCAGTACTTC. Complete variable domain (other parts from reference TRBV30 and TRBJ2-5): SQTIHQWPATLVQPVGSPLSLECTVEGTSNPNLYWYRQAAGRGLQLLFYSVGIGQISSEVPQNLSASRPQDRQFILSSKKLLLSDSGFYLCAWSVEGQETQYFGPGTRLLVL.

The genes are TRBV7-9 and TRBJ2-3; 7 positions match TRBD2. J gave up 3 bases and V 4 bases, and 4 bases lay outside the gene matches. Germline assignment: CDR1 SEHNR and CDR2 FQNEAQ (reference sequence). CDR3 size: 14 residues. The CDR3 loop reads CASSSQRGTDTQYF. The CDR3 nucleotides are TGTGCCAGCAGCTCCCAGCGGGGAACAGATACGCAGTATTTT.

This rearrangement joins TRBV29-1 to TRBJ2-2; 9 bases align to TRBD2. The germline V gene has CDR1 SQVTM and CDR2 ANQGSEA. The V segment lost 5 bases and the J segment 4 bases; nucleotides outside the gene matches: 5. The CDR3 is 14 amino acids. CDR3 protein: CSVRGRASTGELFF. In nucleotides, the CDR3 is TGCAGCGTTCGCGGGAGGGCGAGCACCGGGGAGCTGTTTTTT.

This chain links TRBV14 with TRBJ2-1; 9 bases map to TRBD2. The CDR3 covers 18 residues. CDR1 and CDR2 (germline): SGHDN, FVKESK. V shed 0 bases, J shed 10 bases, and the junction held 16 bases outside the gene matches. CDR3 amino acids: CASSQEARASGNRVEQFF. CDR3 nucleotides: TGTGCCAGCAGCCAAGAGGCCAGGGCTAGCGGGAATCGGGTAGAGCAGTTCTTC.

In nucleotides, the CDR3 is TGTGCCAGCAATAGGACTACCGGGGAGCTGTTTTTT. It encodes CASNRTTGELFF. The chain is built from TRBV28 and TRBJ2-2; tentative D call: TRBD2 (5 bases). V was pared by 7 bases and J by 5 bases, with 8 bases between. CDR3 size: 12 residues. Looked up from germline, CDR1 is MDHEN and CDR2 is SYDVKM.

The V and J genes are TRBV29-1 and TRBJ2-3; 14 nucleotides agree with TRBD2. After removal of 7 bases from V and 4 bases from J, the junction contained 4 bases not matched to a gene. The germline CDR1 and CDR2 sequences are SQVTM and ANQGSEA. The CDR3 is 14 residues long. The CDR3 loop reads CSGGTSGRPDTQYF. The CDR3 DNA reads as TGCAGCGGTGGGACTAGCGGGAGACCAGATACGCAGTATTTT.

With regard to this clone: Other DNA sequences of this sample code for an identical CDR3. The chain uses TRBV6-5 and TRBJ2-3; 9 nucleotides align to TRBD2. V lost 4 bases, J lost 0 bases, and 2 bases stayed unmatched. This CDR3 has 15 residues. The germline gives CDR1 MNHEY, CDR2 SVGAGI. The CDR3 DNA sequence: TGTGCCAGCAGTTCCAGCGGGAGGAGCACAGATACGCAGTATTTT. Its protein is CASSSSGRSTDTQYF.

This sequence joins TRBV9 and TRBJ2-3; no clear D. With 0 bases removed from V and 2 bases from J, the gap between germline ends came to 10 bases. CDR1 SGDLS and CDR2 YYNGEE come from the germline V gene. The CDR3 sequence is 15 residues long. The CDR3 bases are TGTGCCAGCAGCGTAGAGGTAGCACCCACAGATACGCAGTATTTT. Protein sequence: CASSVEVAPTDTQYF.

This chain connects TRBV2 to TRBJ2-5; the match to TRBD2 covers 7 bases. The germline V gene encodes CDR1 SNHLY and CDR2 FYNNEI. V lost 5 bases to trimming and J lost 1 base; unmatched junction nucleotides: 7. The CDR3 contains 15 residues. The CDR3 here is CASSKTPGGQETQYF. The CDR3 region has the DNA TGTGCCAGCAGTAAAACCCCGGGGGGCCAAGAGACCCAGTACTTC.

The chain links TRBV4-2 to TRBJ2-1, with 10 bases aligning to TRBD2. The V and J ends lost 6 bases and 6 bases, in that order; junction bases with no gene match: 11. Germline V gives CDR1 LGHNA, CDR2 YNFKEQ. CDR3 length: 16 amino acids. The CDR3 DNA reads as TGTGCCAGCAGTAAAAGGATCAGCGGGAGGGGCAATGAGCAGTTCTTC. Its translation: CASSKRISGRGNEQFF.

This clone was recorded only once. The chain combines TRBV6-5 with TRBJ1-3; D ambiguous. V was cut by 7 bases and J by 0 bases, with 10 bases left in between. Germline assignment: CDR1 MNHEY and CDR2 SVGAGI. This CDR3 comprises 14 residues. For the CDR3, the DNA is TGTGCCAGCAAGCGGTTTAGCTCTGGAAACACCATATATTTT. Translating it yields CASKRFSSGNTIYF.